These 18 T cell receptor beta chains came from one sample sequenced in a study of neurological immune-mediated disorders. TCRdb passed the 5' RACE reads through MiXCR, listing each CDR3 protein once. This sample yields 28,000 or so distinct CDR3 sequences, of which around 12% are seen a single time; 6.5% to 9% belongs to the top ten. The sequenced sample was PBMCs. The source of these receptors is a man in his sixties in good health.

Many counts were recorded for this clonotype. The V and J genes are TRBV7-6 and TRBJ1-2; the D is unclear. The V gene's germline CDR1 is SGHVS and CDR2 FNYEAQ. The V end lost 2 bases, the J end lost 5 bases, and 9 bases lay between the germline ends. The length of the CDR3 is 13 residues. The CDR3: CASSLSGLYGYTF. The CDR3 region has the DNA TGTGCCAGCAGCTTAAGTGGCCTGTATGGCTACACCTTC.

This clonotype appeared many times. The V gene is TRBV10-3, the J gene TRBJ1-2; D is perhaps TRBD1 (5 bases). Trimming cost V 8 bases and J 9 bases, with 16 bases left between them. This CDR3 is 12 amino acids long. Germline CDR1 is ENHRY and CDR2 is SYGVKD. The chain's CDR3 is CAIRRGDSSYTF. In DNA form, the CDR3 reads TGTGCCATCCGGCGCGGGGACTCGAGCTACACCTTC.

This clonotype was observed many times. The chain uses TRBV6-2 or TRBV6-3 and TRBJ1-5; possible D gene TRBD1, 6 bases. Germline V gives CDR1 MNHEY, CDR2 SVGEGT. The ends were cut back, 6 bases at V and 5 bases at J, with 11 bases in the middle. CDR3 size: 13 residues. CDR3 protein: CASRQGLHQPQHF. The DNA of the CDR3 is TGTGCCAGCAGACAGGGTCTCCATCAGCCCCAGCATTTT.

At least ten counts were recorded for this clonotype. This chain connects TRBV7-9 to TRBJ2-1, with a possible D match to TRBD2 (6 bases). The ends were cut back, 2 bases at V and 0 bases at J, with 8 bases in the middle. The CDR3 loop spans 15 amino acids. Germline CDR1 and CDR2: SEHNR and FQNEAQ (reference sequence). This CDR3 is CASSLLGSSYNEQFF. Here the CDR3 DNA reads TGTGCCAGCAGCTTACTCGGGAGCTCCTACAATGAGCAGTTCTTC. Full variable domain (missing parts from reference TRBV7-9 and TRBJ2-1): DTGVSQNPRHKITKRGQNVTFRCDPISEHNRLYWYRQTLGQGPEFLTYFQNEAQLEKSRLLSDRFSAERPKGSFSTLEIQRTEQGDSAMYLCASSLLGSSYNEQFFGPGTRLTVL.

This clonotype was seen repeatedly, ten times or more. The chain uses TRBV5-1 and TRBJ2-3, with D perhaps given as TRBD1 or TRBD2 (5 bases each). The germline gives CDR1 SGHRS, CDR2 YFSETQ. This CDR3 contains 15 residues. V lost 0 bases and J 2 bases, leaving 10 bases between the germline ends. As DNA, the CDR3 is TGCGCCAGCAGCTTGGATGGGGGAAACACAGATACGCAGTATTTT. This codes for CASSLDGGNTDTQYF.

This clonotype has a count of ten or more. The rearrangement links TRBV6-5 to TRBJ1-2; D gene ambiguous. CDR1 is MNHEY, CDR2 SVGAGI, per germline. The V end lost 6 bases, the J end lost 4 bases, and 9 bases lay between the germline ends. The CDR3 covers 12 residues. Here the CDR3 reads CASRGVPYGYTF. The CDR3 DNA reads as TGTGCCAGCAGGGGCGTGCCCTATGGCTACACCTTC.

This clonotype counts as medium-sized. V gene TRBV20-1 combines with J gene TRBJ2-7; 8 positions agree with TRBD1. V lost 2 bases, J lost 6 bases, and 9 bases stayed unmatched. Germline-derived CDR1 and CDR2 are DFQATT and SNEGSKA (reference sequence). The CDR3 has 14 residues. CDR3 in DNA: TGCAGTGCTAGACATCGAACCAGGGGGCGCGAGCAGTACTTC. This sequence encodes CSARHRTRGREQYF.

The table lists this clonotype with many counts. V and J are TRBV2 and TRBJ2-5; D is possibly TRBD2 (5 bases). V gave up 7 bases and J gave up 0 bases, with 12 bases separating them. Germline CDR1 is SNHLY and CDR2 is FYNNEI. This CDR3 contains 14 residues. The CDR3 loop reads CASNEGNYQETQYF. For the CDR3, the DNA is TGTGCCAGCAACGAGGGCAATTACCAAGAGACCCAGTACTTC.

By share, this clonotype counts as medium-sized. The CDR3 sequence is CATSTPMAYNEQFF. As DNA, the CDR3 is TGTGCCACCAGCACCCCCATGGCTTACAATGAGCAGTTCTTC. V is TRBV15 and J is TRBJ2-1; D is uncertain. Germline V lookup: CDR1 LNHNV, CDR2 YYDKDF (reference sequence). There are 14 residues in the CDR3. V gave up 4 bases and J gave up 4 bases, with 11 bases separating them.

Many counts were recorded for this clonotype. The chain couples TRBV20-1 to TRBJ2-5, with a tentative D call TRBD2 (6 bases). Trimming took 7 bases from V and 4 from J, leaving 16 bases between them. Germline V gives CDR1 DFQATT, CDR2 SNEGSKA (reference sequence). The CDR3 is 13 amino acids. The CDR3 here is CSVPPGGTETQYF. The DNA for the CDR3 is TGCAGTGTCCCCCCTGGCGGGACAGAGACCCAGTACTTC.

There are many counts of this clonotype. Sequence at one end of the junction differs from germline and may be a read error. The chain couples TRBV7-2 to TRBJ2-7; D possibly uses TRBD1 or TRBD2 (5 bases each). This CDR3 region has 12 residues. The germline CDR1 and CDR2 sequences are SGHTA and FQGNSA. Written as DNA, the CDR3 is TGTGCCAGCAGCCCGCCATCAATGGGACCATCCTTC. Encoded protein: CASSPPSMGPSF.

This clonotype has a count of ten or more. The chain has TRBV5-1 and TRBJ1-2; D gene uncertain. Per the germline V gene, CDR1 is SGHRS and CDR2 is YFSETQ. This CDR3 contains 14 residues. With 0 bases removed from V and 1 base from J, the gap between germline ends came to 7 bases. The CDR3 DNA reads as TGCGCCAGCAGCTTGGCAGTAAATAACTATGGCTACACCTTC. This sequence encodes CASSLAVNNYGYTF.

This clonotype was seen ten or more times. The chain couples TRBV5-1 to TRBJ2-7; D ambiguous. The V end was cut by 1 base, the J end by 3 bases, with 17 bases between. The CDR3 runs 16 residues. Germline V gives CDR1 SGHRS, CDR2 YFSETQ. The CDR3 reads CASSLLVGNRRYEQYF. The CDR3 nucleotides read TGCGCCAGCAGCTTGTTGGTCGGAAACCGACGCTACGAGCAGTACTTC.

In its sample, this clonotype was seen many times. CDR3 amino acids: CASSDDRAYNEQFF. The CDR3 nucleotides read TGCGCCAGCAGTGATGACAGAGCCTACAATGAGCAGTTCTTC. The rearrangement joins TRBV10-2 to TRBJ2-1; a weak D match, TRBD1 (5 bases). The CDR3 extends over 14 amino acids. The V gene lost 3 bases and the J gene lost 2 bases, with 8 bases spanning the gap. The germline CDR1 and CDR2 sequences are WSHSY and SAAADI.

This clonotype was seen at least ten times. This chain connects TRBV20-1 to TRBJ2-7; D may be TRBD1 (5 bases). The CDR3 contains 14 residues. V lost 0 bases to trimming and J lost 2 bases, with 11 bases between them. CDR1 and CDR2 (germline): DFQATT, SNEGSKA (reference sequence). The CDR3 DNA is TGCAGTGCTAGAGAGCCAGGGAAACCCTACGAGCAGTACTTC. It codes for CSAREPGKPYEQYF.

This clonotype is categorized as medium-sized. The chain couples TRBV28 to TRBJ2-7; 7 nucleotides match TRBD2. CDR3 length: 15 amino acids. Per the germline V gene, CDR1 is MDHEN and CDR2 is SYDVKM. The J segment lost 3 bases and the V segment lost 2 bases, leaving 7 bases of the junction unmatched. The CDR3 nucleotides read TGTGCCAGCAGTTTAGTTGCGGGAGAAAACTACGAGCAGTACTTC. Encoded protein: CASSLVAGENYEQYF.

In its sample, this clonotype was seen many times. The CDR3 DNA sequence: TGTGCCAGCAGCCCCCCGGGACAGGGGAACACCGGGGAGCTGTTTTTT. It codes for CASSPPGQGNTGELFF. The V call is TRBV6-5, the J call TRBJ2-2; 9 bases fit TRBD1. Per the germline V gene, CDR1 is MNHEY and CDR2 is SVGAGI. The CDR3 sequence is 16 residues long. V was pared by 6 bases and J by 1 base, with 6 bases of the junction left unmatched.

This clonotype was counted between two and nine times. The chain couples TRBV7-9 to TRBJ2-7; 8 positions agree with TRBD1. This CDR3 spans 16 amino acids. Germline V gene lookup returns CDR1 SEHNR and CDR2 FQNEAQ (reference sequence). Trimming cost V 4 bases and J 2 bases; bases outside gene matches: 10. The CDR3: CASSSQGQGSTYEQYF. CDR3 nucleotides: TGTGCCAGCAGCTCCCAAGGACAGGGTTCCACCTACGAGCAGTACTTC. The complete variable domain, with remaining parts taken from reference TRBV7-9 and TRBJ2-7, reads DTGVSQNPRHKITKRGQNVTFRCDPISEHNRLYWYRQTLGQGPEFLTYFQNEAQLEKSRLLSDRFSAERPKGSFSTLEIQRTEQGDSAMYLCASSSQGQGSTYEQYFGPGTRLTVT.